Listed here are 14 T cell receptor beta chains from one sample, sequenced in a study of human CD8 memory T cell subsets. TCR beta libraries were made by UMI-labeled 5' RACE. Each CDR3 protein gets one entry in TCRdb, which reprocessed the 5' RACE reads and gives no DNA. This repertoire includes 10,000 to 14,000 distinct CDR3 sequences. Sample: CD8+ T cells from PBMCs. The receptor source for this set is a human donor in good health.

CDR3 loop: CASSGTGTTEAFF. V is TRBV6-1 and J is TRBJ1-1; TCRdb's D call, TRBD1, is unchecked because there is no DNA. This CDR3 has 13 amino acids. Germline CDR1 MNHNS, CDR2 SASEGT.

This chain uses TRBV11-3 with TRBJ2-1; the TCRdb D gene call, TRBD1, has no DNA to confirm it. Germline loops: CDR1 SGHNT, CDR2 YENEEA. This CDR3 is built from 13 residues. The CDR3 region is CASKRRGNNEQFF.

This chain joins TRBV6-5 and TRBJ1-6; absent DNA, TCRdb's TRBD1 call cannot be checked. This CDR3 is built from 15 residues. Germline V gives CDR1 MNHEY, CDR2 SVGAGI. CDR3 protein: CASSKPGQNNSPLHF.

Measured by frequency, this clonotype is medium-sized. CDR3 amino acids: CASSQDPGGAYNEQFF. V usage is TRBV4-1 and J usage is TRBJ2-1; there is no DNA to check the TCRdb D call of TRBD1. The germline V gene has CDR1 MGHRA and CDR2 YSYEKL. The CDR3 has 16 amino acids.

The CDR3 protein is CASSVVNWGTEAFF. The chain has TRBV28 and TRBJ1-1. Germline-derived CDR1 and CDR2 are MDHEN and SYDVKM. The CDR3 spans 14 residues.

This clonotype is identified as medium-sized from frequency. This chain connects TRBV3-1 to TRBJ1-2; checking the TCRdb D call of TRBD1 is not possible without DNA. CDR3 length: 15 amino acids. Germline V gene sequence: CDR1 LGHDT, CDR2 YNNKEL (reference sequence). CDR3 amino acids: CASSQAGTGNYGYTF.

This chain uses TRBV28 with TRBJ2-7. This CDR3 region has 14 residues. The germline V gene has CDR1 MDHEN and CDR2 SYDVKM. CDR3 residues: CASSLSRIPYEQYF.

The CDR3 loop reads CASSEYSLTDEQFF. The V and J genes are TRBV25-1 and TRBJ2-1. Germline CDR1 and CDR2: MGHDK and SYGVNS. There are 14 residues in the CDR3.

The J gene is TRBJ1-2, the V gene TRBV4-2. Germline assignment: CDR1 LGHNA and CDR2 YNFKEQ. The CDR3 has 15 residues. The CDR3 sequence: CASSQDLAGNKGYTF.

This chain joins TRBV5-1 and TRBJ2-3; the TCRdb call, TRBD1, lacks DNA for checking. Germline CDR1 and CDR2: SGHRS and YFSETQ. The CDR3 is 14 residues long. CDR3 loop: CASSVGQGTDTQYF.

The chain joins TRBV7-9 to TRBJ1-1. Germline assignment: CDR1 SEHNR and CDR2 FQNEAQ (reference sequence). The CDR3 loop spans 12 amino acids. CDR3 protein: CASSDMRAEAFF. The full variable domain, its missing parts supplied by reference TRBV7-9 and TRBJ1-1, is DTGVSQNPRHKITKRGQNVTFRCDPISEHNRLYWYRQTLGQGPEFLTYFQNEAQLEKSRLLSDRFSAERPKGSFSTLEIQRTEQGDSAMYLCASSDMRAEAFFGQGTRLTVV.

V gene TRBV30 combines with J gene TRBJ1-1; TCRdb proposes TRBD1, but this gene call is untestable without DNA. The CDR3 runs to 15 residues. Looked up from germline, CDR1 is GTSNPN and CDR2 is SVGIG (reference sequence). CDR3 sequence reads: CAWSPTGMLNTEAFF.

This clonotype is deemed medium-sized by its frequency. The gene calls are TRBV10-3 and TRBJ1-1; TCRdb gives TRBD1 as the D gene, but with no DNA this cannot be confirmed. The CDR3 is 12 residues long. Germline-derived CDR1 and CDR2 are ENHRY and SYGVKD. CDR3 sequence: CAINRGNTEAFF.

This sequence joins TRBV6-5 and TRBJ2-7. This CDR3 is built from 13 residues. Per the germline V gene, CDR1 is MNHEY and CDR2 is SVGAGI. The CDR3 protein is CASSYYGPYEQYF.